This is a list of T cell receptor beta chains from one sample in a study of control samples from healthy donors and cancer patients. The protocol was immunoSEQ multiplex PCR, while the TCRdb copy is restricted to in-frame clones and leaves out a portion. The data show 55,000 to 65,000 clones, about 89% seen once. The sequenced sample consisted of PBMCs. The receptor source for this set is a woman in her sixties with lung cancer. Each CDR3 is given with its conserved first and last residue. Each record gives: D gene, J gene, clone size, V gene, CDR3 DNA, CDR3 protein. The D gene is left open where the match is weak. A row's size may be missing; if present it is once, few, many or a size class.

>-|TRBJ2-1|-|TRBV2
TGTGCCAGCAGGGTGGGAGAGGGCTCCTACAATGAGCAGTTCTTC
CASRVGEGSYNEQFF
>TRBD1|TRBJ1-2|-|TRBV5-1
TGCGCCAGCACCGGGACAGGGTCGGGAGGCTACACCTTC
CASTGTGSGGYTF
>TRBD2|TRBJ2-5|-|TRBV5-1
TGCGCCAGCAGTACCCCAGCGGGAGGCCAGGAGACCCAGTACTTC
CASSTPAGGQETQYF
>TRBD2|TRBJ2-5|few|TRBV4-2
TGTGCCAGCAGCCAAAGTACTCTAGCGGGGGGGTATCAAGAGACCCAGTACTTC
CASSQSTLAGGYQETQYF
>-|TRBJ1-5|-|TRBV12-3/TRBV12-4
TGTGCCAGCAGTCCTACCAATCAGCCCCAGCATTTT
CASSPTNQPQHF
>TRBD2|TRBJ2-1|-|TRBV29-1
TGCAGCGTGGGGACTAGCAATGAGCAGTTCTTC
CSVGTSNEQFF
>-|TRBJ2-5|-|TRBV10-3
TGTGCCATCAGTGAGTCGGGGGCCGGGGAGCAGTACTTC
CAISESGAGEQYF
>-|TRBJ2-3|-|TRBV2
TGTGCCAGCAGTGAGATGCTAGACACAGATACGCAGTATTTT
CASSEMLDTDTQYF
>TRBD1|TRBJ2-7|few|TRBV13
TGTGCCAGCAGCTTAGGGACAGGGGCTGCCTACGAGCAGTACTTC
CASSLGTGAAYEQYF
>TRBD1|TRBJ2-3|-|TRBV19
TGTGCCAGTAGTCCGTGGACAGGGAGGAACACAGATACGCAGTATTTT
CASSPWTGRNTDTQYF
>-|TRBJ1-3|-|TRBV28
TGTGCCAGCAGTCCTACAGGGCCTAGAGGAAACACCATATATTTT
CASSPTGPRGNTIYF
>TRBD2|TRBJ2-4|-|TRBV7-2
TGTGCCAGCAGCTTACCCCCTAGCGGCATTCAGTACTTC
CASSLPPSGIQYF
>-|TRBJ1-1|once|TRBV7-9
TGTGCCAGCAGCTTTACCCAGCAGACTGAAGCTTTCTTT
CASSFTQQTEAFF
>-|TRBJ2-7|-|TRBV15
TGTGCCACCAGCAGAGGAGCTGCGGACGGGTCCTACGAGCAGTACTTC
CATSRGAADGSYEQYF
>-|TRBJ2-3|-|TRBV10-3
TGTGCCATCAGTGGGCCGGTGGGGCTAGGAGATACGCAGTATTTT
CAISGPVGLGDTQYF
>-|TRBJ2-7|once|TRBV2
TGTGCCAGCAGTGAATTGGCCTACGAGCAGTACTTC
CASSELAYEQYF
>TRBD2|TRBJ2-1|once|TRBV9
TGTGCCAGCAGCGTAGTGGGTAGCGGGGGGGATGAGCAGTTCTTC
CASSVVGSGGDEQFF
>-|TRBJ1-3|few|TRBV6-1
TGTGCCAGCAGTGGCGTTAGAGGACTGTTCTCTGGAAACACCATATATTTT
CASSGVRGLFSGNTIYF
>-|TRBJ1-5|-|TRBV5-1
TGCGCCAGCAGCTTGGAAGGTAATAGCAATCAGCCCCAGCATTTT
CASSLEGNSNQPQHF
>-|TRBJ1-2|-|TRBV3-1/TRBV3-2
TGTGCCAGCCGGATTGGACCTAACTATGGCTACACCTTC
CASRIGPNYGYTF
>-|TRBJ2-1|-|TRBV9
TGTGCCAGCAGCGTAGGGGCGGGGTTGAATGAGCAGTTCTTC
CASSVGAGLNEQFF
>-|TRBJ2-7|once|TRBV3-1/TRBV3-2
TGTGCCAGCAGCCAAGCCTTACCTGAGCAGTACTTC
CASSQALPEQYF
>TRBD2|TRBJ2-1|-|TRBV7-9
TGTGCCAGCAGCTCACCAAGCGGGGGACGCTACAATGAGCAGTTCTTC
CASSSPSGGRYNEQFF
>-|TRBJ1-6|once|TRBV5-6
TGTGCCAGCAGCTTGGGAAAAAGGACCTTTAATTCACCCCTCCACTTT
CASSLGKRTFNSPLHF
>-|TRBJ2-5|-|TRBV4-2
TGTGCCAGCAGCCAAGCGGGGCTGATCCAAGAGACCCAGTACTTC
CASSQAGLIQETQYF
>TRBD1|TRBJ1-5|once|TRBV5-1
TGCGCCAGCAGCCCAGGACAGGACAATCAGCCCCAGCATTTT
CASSPGQDNQPQHF
>-|TRBJ2-5|-|TRBV7-9
TGTGCCAGCAGCTTTGCAGAGGAGACCCAGTACTTC
CASSFAEETQYF
>-|TRBJ2-7|-|TRBV6-4
TGTGCCAGCATGGGAAGCTCCTACGAGCAGTACTTC
CASMGSSYEQYF